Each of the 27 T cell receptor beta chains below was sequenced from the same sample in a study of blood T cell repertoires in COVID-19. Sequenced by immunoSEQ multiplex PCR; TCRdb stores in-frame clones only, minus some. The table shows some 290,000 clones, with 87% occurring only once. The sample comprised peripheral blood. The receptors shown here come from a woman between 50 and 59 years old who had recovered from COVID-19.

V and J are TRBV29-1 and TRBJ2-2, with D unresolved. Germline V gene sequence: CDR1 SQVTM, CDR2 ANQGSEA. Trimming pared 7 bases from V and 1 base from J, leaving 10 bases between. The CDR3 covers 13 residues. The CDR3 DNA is TGCAGCGGCTTTTACAGGAACACCGGGGAGCTGTTTTTT. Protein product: CSGFYRNTGELFF.

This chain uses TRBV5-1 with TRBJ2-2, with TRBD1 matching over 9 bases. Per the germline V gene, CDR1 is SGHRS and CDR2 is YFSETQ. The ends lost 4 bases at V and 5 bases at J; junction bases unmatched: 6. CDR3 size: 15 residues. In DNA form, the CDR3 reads TGCGCCAGCAGCCCGGTCGGGACAGGGACCGGGGAGCTGTTTTTT. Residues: CASSPVGTGTGELFF. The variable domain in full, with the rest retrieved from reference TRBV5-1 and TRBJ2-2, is KAGVTQTPRYLIKTRGQQVTLSCSPISGHRSVSWYQQTPGQGLQFLFEYFSETQRNKGNFPGRFSGRQFSNSRSEMNVSTLELGDSALYLCASSPVGTGTGELFFGEGSRLTVL.

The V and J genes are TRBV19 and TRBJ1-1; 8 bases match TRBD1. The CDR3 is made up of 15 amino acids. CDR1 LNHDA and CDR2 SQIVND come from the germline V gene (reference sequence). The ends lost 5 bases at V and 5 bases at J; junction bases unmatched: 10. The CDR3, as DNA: TGTGCCAGTAGTGCCAGGGGGCGGTTCGGAACTGAAGCTTTCTTT. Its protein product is CASSARGRFGTEAFF.

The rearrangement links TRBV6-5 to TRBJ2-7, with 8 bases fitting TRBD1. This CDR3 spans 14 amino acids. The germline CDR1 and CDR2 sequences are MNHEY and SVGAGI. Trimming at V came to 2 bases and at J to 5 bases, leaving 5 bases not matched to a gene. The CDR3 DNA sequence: TGTGCCAGCAGTTACCAGGACAGGGACCACGAGCAGTACTTC. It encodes CASSYQDRDHEQYF.

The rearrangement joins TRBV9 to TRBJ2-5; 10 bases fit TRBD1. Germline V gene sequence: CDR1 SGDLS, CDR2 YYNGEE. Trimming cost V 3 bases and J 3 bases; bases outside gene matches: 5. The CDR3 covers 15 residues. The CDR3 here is CASSAPGQGKETQYF. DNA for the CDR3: TGTGCCAGCAGCGCACCGGGACAGGGGAAAGAGACCCAGTACTTC.

The CDR3: CASTFPGRNSPLHF. CDR3 bases: TGTGCCAGCACCTTTCCAGGGAGGAATTCACCCCTCCACTTT. The rearrangement joins TRBV6-7 to TRBJ1-6; a weak D match, TRBD1 (5 bases). TRBV6-7 is treated as an ORF (open reading frame) with a function not yet certain. Deletions cut 7 bases from V and 7 bases from J, with 14 bases between. CDR3 size: 14 residues.

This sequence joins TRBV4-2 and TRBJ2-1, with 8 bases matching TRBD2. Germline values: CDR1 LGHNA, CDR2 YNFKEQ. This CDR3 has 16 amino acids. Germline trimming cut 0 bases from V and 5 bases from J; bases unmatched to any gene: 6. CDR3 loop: CASSQESAGVHNEQFF. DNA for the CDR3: TGTGCCAGCAGCCAAGAATCAGCGGGGGTCCACAATGAGCAGTTCTTC.

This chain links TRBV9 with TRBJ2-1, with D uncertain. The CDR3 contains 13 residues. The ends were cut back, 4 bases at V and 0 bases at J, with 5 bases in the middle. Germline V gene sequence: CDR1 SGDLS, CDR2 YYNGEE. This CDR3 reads CASSLSSYNEQFF. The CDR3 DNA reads TGTGCCAGCAGCCTTAGCTCCTACAATGAGCAGTTCTTC. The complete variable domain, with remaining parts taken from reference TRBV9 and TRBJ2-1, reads DSGVTQTPKHLITATGQRVTLRCSPRSGDLSVYWYQQSLDQGLQFLIQYYNGEERAKGNILERFSAQQFPDLHSELNLSSLELGDSALYFCASSLSSYNEQFFGPGTRLTVL.

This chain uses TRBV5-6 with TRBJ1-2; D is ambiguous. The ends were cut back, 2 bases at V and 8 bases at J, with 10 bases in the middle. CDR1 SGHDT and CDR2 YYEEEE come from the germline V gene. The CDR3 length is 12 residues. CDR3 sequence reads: CASSFRSLGYTF. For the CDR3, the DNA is TGTGCCAGCAGCTTTAGAAGCCTCGGCTACACCTTC.

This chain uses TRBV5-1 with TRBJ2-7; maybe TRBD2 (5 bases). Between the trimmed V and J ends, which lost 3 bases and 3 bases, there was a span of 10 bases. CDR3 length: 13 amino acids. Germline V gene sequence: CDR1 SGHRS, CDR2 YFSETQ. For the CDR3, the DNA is TGCGCCAGCAGCTCGACTACGGACTACGAGCAGTACTTC. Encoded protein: CASSSTTDYEQYF.

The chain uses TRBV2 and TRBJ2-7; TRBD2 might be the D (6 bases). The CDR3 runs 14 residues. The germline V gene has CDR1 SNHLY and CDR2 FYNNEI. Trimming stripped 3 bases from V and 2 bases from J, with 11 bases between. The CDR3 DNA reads TGTGCCAGCAGTGAGCGGGACCGCCCCTACGAGCAGTACTTC. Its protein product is CASSERDRPYEQYF.

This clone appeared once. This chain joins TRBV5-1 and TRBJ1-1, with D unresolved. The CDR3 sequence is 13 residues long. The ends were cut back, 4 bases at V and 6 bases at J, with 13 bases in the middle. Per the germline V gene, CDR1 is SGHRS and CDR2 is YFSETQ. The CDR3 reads CASSPAVSAEAFF. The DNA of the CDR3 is TGCGCCAGCAGCCCCGCGGTGAGCGCTGAAGCTTTCTTT.

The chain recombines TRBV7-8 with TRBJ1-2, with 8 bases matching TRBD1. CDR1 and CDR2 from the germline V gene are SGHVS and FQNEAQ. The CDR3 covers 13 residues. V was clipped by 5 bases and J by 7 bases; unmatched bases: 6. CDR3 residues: CASSAYRGSGYTF. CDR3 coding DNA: TGTGCCAGCAGCGCGTACAGGGGGTCTGGCTACACCTTC.

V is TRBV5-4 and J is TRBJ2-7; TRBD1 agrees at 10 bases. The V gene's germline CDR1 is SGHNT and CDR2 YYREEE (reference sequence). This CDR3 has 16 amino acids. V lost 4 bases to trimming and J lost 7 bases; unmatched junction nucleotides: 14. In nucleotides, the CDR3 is TGTGCCAGCAGCCCGCCTGGGACAGGGGTCCCTAGGGAGCAGTACTTC. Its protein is CASSPPGTGVPREQYF.

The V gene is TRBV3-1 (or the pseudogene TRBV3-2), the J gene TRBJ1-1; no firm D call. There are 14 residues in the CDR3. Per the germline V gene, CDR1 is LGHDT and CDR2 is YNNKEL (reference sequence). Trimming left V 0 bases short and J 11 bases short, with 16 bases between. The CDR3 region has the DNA TGTGCCAGCAGCCAAGATGGACGGGATATGAGGGCTTTCTTT. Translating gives CASSQDGRDMRAFF.

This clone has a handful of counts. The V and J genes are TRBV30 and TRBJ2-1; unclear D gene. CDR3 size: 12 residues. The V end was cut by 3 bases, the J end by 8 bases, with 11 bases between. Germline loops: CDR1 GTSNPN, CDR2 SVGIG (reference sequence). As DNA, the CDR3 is TGTGCCTGGAGCCGCGCGGCCCATGAGCAGTTCTTC. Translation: CAWSRAAHEQFF.

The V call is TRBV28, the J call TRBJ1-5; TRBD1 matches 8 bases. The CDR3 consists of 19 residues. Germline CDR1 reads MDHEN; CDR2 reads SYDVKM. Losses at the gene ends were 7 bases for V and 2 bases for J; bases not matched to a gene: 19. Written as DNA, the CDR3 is TGTGCCAGCACCACGATGGGAACCCAGGGGGCCGTGGGCAATCAGCCCCAGCATTTT. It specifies CASTTMGTQGAVGNQPQHF. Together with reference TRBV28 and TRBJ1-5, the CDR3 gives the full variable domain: DVKVTQSSRYLVKRTGEKVFLECVQDMDHENMFWYRQDPGLGLRLIYFSYDVKMKEKGDIPEGYSVSREKKERFSLILESASTNQTSMYLCASTTMGTQGAVGNQPQHFGDGTRLSIL.

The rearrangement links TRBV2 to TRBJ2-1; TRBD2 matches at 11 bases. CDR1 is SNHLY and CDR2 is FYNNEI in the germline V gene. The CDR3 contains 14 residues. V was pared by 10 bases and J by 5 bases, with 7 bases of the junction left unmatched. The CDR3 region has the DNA TGTGCCACGCAACTAGCGGGAGTAGACAATGAGCAGTTCTTC. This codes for CATQLAGVDNEQFF.

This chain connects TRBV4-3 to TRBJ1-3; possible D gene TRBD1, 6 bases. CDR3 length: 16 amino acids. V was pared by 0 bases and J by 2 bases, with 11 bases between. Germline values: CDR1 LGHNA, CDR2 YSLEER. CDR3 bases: TGCGCCAGCAGCCAAGATGGGGGGGGGCCTGGAAACACCATATATTTT. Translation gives CASSQDGGGPGNTIYF.

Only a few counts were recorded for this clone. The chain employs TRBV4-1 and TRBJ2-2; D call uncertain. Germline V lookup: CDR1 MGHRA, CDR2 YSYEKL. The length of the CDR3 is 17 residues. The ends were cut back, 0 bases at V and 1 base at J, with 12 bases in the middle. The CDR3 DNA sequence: TGCGCCAGCAGCCAAGATCGTACGGGTCTGAACACCGGGGAGCTGTTTTTT. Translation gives CASSQDRTGLNTGELFF.

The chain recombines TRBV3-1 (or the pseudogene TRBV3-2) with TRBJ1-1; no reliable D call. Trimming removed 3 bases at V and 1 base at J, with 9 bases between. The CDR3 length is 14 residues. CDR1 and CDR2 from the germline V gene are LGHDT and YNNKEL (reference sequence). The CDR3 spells CASSQGRWNTEAFF. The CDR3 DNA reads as TGTGCCAGCAGCCAGGGCAGGTGGAACACTGAAGCTTTCTTT.

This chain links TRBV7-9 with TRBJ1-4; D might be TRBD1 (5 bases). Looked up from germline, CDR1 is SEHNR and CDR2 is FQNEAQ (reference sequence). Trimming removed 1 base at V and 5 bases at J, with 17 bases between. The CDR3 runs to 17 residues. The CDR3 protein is CASSLGNTGGSNEKLFF. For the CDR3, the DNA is TGTGCCAGCAGCTTAGGAAATACCGGGGGATCGAATGAAAAACTGTTTTTT.

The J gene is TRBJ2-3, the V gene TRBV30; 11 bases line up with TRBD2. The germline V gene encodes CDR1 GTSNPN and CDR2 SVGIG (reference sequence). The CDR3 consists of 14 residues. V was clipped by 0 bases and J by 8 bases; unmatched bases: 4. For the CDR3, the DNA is TGTGCCTGGAGTGTACTAGCGGGGGCTTCTACGCAGTATTTT. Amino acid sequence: CAWSVLAGASTQYF.

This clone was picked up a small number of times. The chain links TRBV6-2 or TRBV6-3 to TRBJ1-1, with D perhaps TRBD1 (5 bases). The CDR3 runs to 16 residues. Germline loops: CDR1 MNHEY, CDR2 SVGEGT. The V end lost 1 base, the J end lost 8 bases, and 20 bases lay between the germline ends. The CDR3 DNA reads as TGTGCCAGCAGTTACTTTCGCCTTCGGACATTTTACGAAGCTTTCTTT. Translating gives CASSYFRLRTFYEAFF.

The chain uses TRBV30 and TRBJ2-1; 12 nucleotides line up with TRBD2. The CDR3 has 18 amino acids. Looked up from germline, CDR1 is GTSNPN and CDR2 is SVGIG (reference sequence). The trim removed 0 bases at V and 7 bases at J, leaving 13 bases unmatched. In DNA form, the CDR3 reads TGTGCCTGGAGTGTACGGGAGTGGGGACTAGCGGGCGCAAATGAGCAGTTCTTC. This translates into CAWSVREWGLAGANEQFF.

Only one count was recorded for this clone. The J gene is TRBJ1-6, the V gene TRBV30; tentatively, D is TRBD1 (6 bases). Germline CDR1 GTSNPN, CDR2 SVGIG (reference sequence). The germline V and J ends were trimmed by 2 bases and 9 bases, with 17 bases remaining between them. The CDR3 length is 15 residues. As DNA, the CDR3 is TGTGCCTGGAGTACCCACAGGGCCCTAGGTTCACCCCTCCACTTT. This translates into CAWSTHRALGSPLHF.

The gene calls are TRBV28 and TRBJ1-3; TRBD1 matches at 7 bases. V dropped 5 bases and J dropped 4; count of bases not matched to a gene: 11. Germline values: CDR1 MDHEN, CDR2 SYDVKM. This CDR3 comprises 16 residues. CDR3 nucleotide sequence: TGTGCCAGCAGTAGACCCCCCCAGGGGGGAGGAAACACCATATATTTT. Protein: CASSRPPQGGGNTIYF. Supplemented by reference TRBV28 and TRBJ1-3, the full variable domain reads DVKVTQSSRYLVKRTGEKVFLECVQDMDHENMFWYRQDPGLGLRLIYFSYDVKMKEKGDIPEGYSVSREKKERFSLILESASTNQTSMYLCASSRPPQGGGNTIYFGEGSWLTVV.